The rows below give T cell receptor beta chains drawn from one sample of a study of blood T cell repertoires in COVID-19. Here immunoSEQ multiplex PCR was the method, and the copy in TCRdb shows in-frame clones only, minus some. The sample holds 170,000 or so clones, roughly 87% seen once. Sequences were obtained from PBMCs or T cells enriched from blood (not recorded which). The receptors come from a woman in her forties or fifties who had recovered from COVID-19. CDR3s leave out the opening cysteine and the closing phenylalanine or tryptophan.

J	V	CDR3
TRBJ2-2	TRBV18	ASSPPGLAPPGELF
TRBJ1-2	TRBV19	ASSIDRGVWSYT
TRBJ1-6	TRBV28	ASNFPGGSYNSPLH
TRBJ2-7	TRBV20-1	SASRGLGQRPYEQY
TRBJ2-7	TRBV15	ATSGDSVTSGRWSYEQY
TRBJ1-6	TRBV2	ASRTGPNSPLH
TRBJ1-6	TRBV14	ASSQWDRRDSPLH
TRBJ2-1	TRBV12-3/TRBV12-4	ASRPSGVNEQF
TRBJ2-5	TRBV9	ASSVDNGRSETQY
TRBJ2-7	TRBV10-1	ASSERSSGRSYEQY
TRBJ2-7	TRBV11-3	ASSLREWGSYEQY
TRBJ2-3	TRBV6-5	ASRETNTDTQY
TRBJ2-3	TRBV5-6	ASSLWSSGRYTQY
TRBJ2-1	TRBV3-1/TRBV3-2	ASSQRGEQF
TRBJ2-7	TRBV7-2	ASSTGLAGIYEQY
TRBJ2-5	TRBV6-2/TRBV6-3	ASSYNSPGTQY